This T cell receptor beta chain originates from a study of T cells in Graves' hyperthyroidism and ophthalmopathy. The CDR3 has 16 residues. V was cut by 6 bases and J by 3 bases, with 18 bases left in between. Germline V gives CDR1 PRHDT, CDR2 FYEKMQ (reference sequence). Graves' hyperthyroidism showing no ophthalmopathy progression within 18 months was considered stable. This clonotype was detected many times. Amplification yielded TCR beta CDR3 regions, with RNA transcripts as the source. Primed by the HTBI set, a first-round RT-PCR was run on the TCR CDR3. TCRdb independently ran MiXCR on the multiplex PCR reads; one entry per CDR3 protein. The table lists 350,000 to 500,000 distinct CDR3 sequences, about an eighth of them singletons.

The chain uses TRBV13 and TRBJ2-1; a possible D gene is TRBD2 (6 bases). The TCR comes from a woman aged 18-29 years with Graves' hyperthyroidism. The sequencing input was blood. The CDR3 loop reads CASSSGAGRSYNEQFF. The CDR3 nucleotides are TGTGCCAGCAGTTCCGGGGCGGGACGTAGCTACAATGAGCAGTTCTTC. Filled out from reference TRBV13 and TRBJ2-1, the complete variable domain reads AAGVIQSPRHLIKEKRETATLKCYPIPRHDTVYWYQQGPGQDPQFLISFYEKMQSDKGSIPDRFSAQQFSDYHSELNMSSLELGDSALYFCASSSGAGRSYNEQFFGPGTRLTVL.